This TCR beta chain is from a study of T cells after yellow fever vaccination. CDR3 length equals 15 residues. V dropped 2 bases and J dropped 7 bases, with 18 bases sitting between them. CDR1 KGHSH and CDR2 LQKENI come from the germline V gene. TCRdb analysed the 5' RACE reads with MiXCR anew, one entry per CDR3 protein. The table includes about 580,000 distinct CDR3 sequences, about 15% detected once. This chain links TRBV18 with TRBJ2-7, with D perhaps matching TRBD2 (6 bases). This TCR derives from a man aged 18 to 30 who received the YFV17D yellow fever vaccine. The input for sequencing was PBMCs, taken around 5 days after the first yellow fever vaccination. The CDR3 loop is CASSPSGLIAGEQYV. In DNA form, the CDR3 reads TGTGCCAGCTCACCATCAGGCTTAATCGCGGGGGAGCAGTACGTC.